These T cell receptor beta chains were read from a single sample in a study of shared clonotypes between healthy human individuals. TCRdb's table, derived via immunoSEQ multiplex PCR, lists solely in-frame clones and lacks some. This table holds about 700,000 clones, 92% found once. Source material: naive CD8+ T cells sorted from blood. These receptors were collected from a man aged 30-40 years in good health. Each CDR3 is given with its conserved first and last residue. D genes are given only for firm matches. Size values are once, few and many counts, or a class for expanded clones, and some rows have none.

len: 14
abundance: .
d_gene: TRBD1
v_gene: TRBV2
j_gene: TRBJ2-5
CDR3nt: TGTGCCAGCAGTGAAGCTCAGGGGGCCGAGACCCAGTACTTC
CDR3aa: CASSEAQGAETQYF

len: 13
abundance: .
d_gene: .
v_gene: TRBV5-1
j_gene: TRBJ2-5
CDR3nt: TGCGCCAGCACCACCCAAGGGTTGGAGACCCAGTACTTC
CDR3aa: CASTTQGLETQYF

len: 12
abundance: .
d_gene: .
v_gene: TRBV2
j_gene: TRBJ2-7
CDR3nt: TGTGCCAGCAGTGATGAGTCCTACGAGCAGTACTTC
CDR3aa: CASSDESYEQYF

len: 14
abundance: .
d_gene: .
v_gene: TRBV6-5
j_gene: TRBJ2-7
CDR3nt: TGTGCCAGCAGTTACAGCAACAGAAACTACGAGCAGTACTTC
CDR3aa: CASSYSNRNYEQYF

len: 16
abundance: .
d_gene: TRBD1
v_gene: TRBV5-6
j_gene: TRBJ2-1
CDR3nt: TGTGCCAGCAGCCGAATGACAGGGGGATTCTACAATGAGCAGTTCTTC
CDR3aa: CASSRMTGGFYNEQFF

len: 15
abundance: .
d_gene: .
v_gene: TRBV4-2
j_gene: TRBJ1-2
CDR3nt: TGTGCCAGCAGCCAAGGGGAAGGGACCGCGTCCGACTACACCTTC
CDR3aa: CASSQGEGTASDYTF

len: 15
abundance: .
d_gene: .
v_gene: TRBV7-9
j_gene: TRBJ2-3
CDR3nt: TGTGCCAGCAGCTTAGGAGTTACTAGCACAGATACGCAGTATTTT
CDR3aa: CASSLGVTSTDTQYF

len: 18
abundance: once
d_gene: TRBD2
v_gene: TRBV6-4
j_gene: TRBJ2-2
CDR3nt: TGTGCCAGCAGTGACTCCGGGACTAGCGGGCCCCCACCCGGGGAGCTGTTTTTT
CDR3aa: CASSDSGTSGPPPGELFF

len: 14
abundance: .
d_gene: TRBD2
v_gene: TRBV28
j_gene: TRBJ2-7
CDR3nt: TGTGCCAGCAGCGGGACTAGCGTCTCCTACGAGCAGTACTTC
CDR3aa: CASSGTSVSYEQYF

len: 15
abundance: .
d_gene: .
v_gene: TRBV6-1
j_gene: TRBJ2-7
CDR3nt: TGTGCCAGCAGTACCCACCGGGACACCTCCTACGAGCAGTACTTC
CDR3aa: CASSTHRDTSYEQYF

len: 13
abundance: once
d_gene: .
v_gene: TRBV6-5
j_gene: TRBJ2-5
CDR3nt: TGTGCCAGCAGTTATGGGACTCAAGAGACCCAGTACTTC
CDR3aa: CASSYGTQETQYF

len: 16
abundance: .
d_gene: .
v_gene: TRBV5-4
j_gene: TRBJ2-3
CDR3nt: TGTGCCAGCAGCTTGGAGCGGGACAGGCTCACAGATACGCAGTATTTT
CDR3aa: CASSLERDRLTDTQYF

len: 16
abundance: .
d_gene: .
v_gene: TRBV7-8
j_gene: TRBJ2-3
CDR3nt: TGTGCCAGCAGCTTAATAACTAGCTTGGGCACGAATACGCAGTATTTT
CDR3aa: CASSLITSLGTNTQYF

len: 19
abundance: .
d_gene: .
v_gene: TRBV15
j_gene: TRBJ2-1
CDR3nt: TGTGCCACCAGCAGAGATCATCCGGGAGTAGGGAGCTCCTACAATGAGCAGTTCTTC
CDR3aa: CATSRDHPGVGSSYNEQFF

len: 17
abundance: .
d_gene: TRBD1
v_gene: TRBV5-1
j_gene: TRBJ2-1
CDR3nt: TGCGCCAGCAGCGACGGACAGGGCAGGTACTCCTACAATGAGCAGTTCTTC
CDR3aa: CASSDGQGRYSYNEQFF

len: 16
abundance: once
d_gene: TRBD2
v_gene: TRBV27
j_gene: TRBJ2-1
CDR3nt: TGTGCCAGCAGTCCGACGATAGCGGGAGGGCCCATTGAGCAGTTCTTC
CDR3aa: CASSPTIAGGPIEQFF

len: 14
abundance: .
d_gene: .
v_gene: TRBV18
j_gene: TRBJ2-3
CDR3nt: TGTGCCAGCTCACCAGCTGATAGATCAGATACGCAGTATTTT
CDR3aa: CASSPADRSDTQYF

len: 13
abundance: few
d_gene: .
v_gene: TRBV27
j_gene: TRBJ1-5
CDR3nt: TGTGCCAGCAGTTTATCGGGCAATCAGCCCCAGCATTTT
CDR3aa: CASSLSGNQPQHF

len: 13
abundance: .
d_gene: .
v_gene: TRBV7-6
j_gene: TRBJ2-1
CDR3nt: TGTGCCAGCAGCGGTCAGGGGAACTATGAGCAGTTCTTC
CDR3aa: CASSGQGNYEQFF

len: 14
abundance: .
d_gene: .
v_gene: TRBV28
j_gene: TRBJ2-3
CDR3nt: TGTGCCAGCAGCGAAGGGAGCGCGGGAGATACGCAGTATTTT
CDR3aa: CASSEGSAGDTQYF

len: 15
abundance: .
d_gene: .
v_gene: TRBV9
j_gene: TRBJ2-6
CDR3nt: TGTGCCAGCAGCCTTAGTGGGGCTGGGGCCAACGTCCTGACTTTC
CDR3aa: CASSLSGAGANVLTF

len: 12
abundance: once
d_gene: .
v_gene: TRBV9
j_gene: TRBJ2-1
CDR3nt: TGTGCCAGCAGCGCCCCCTACAATGAGCAGTTCTTC
CDR3aa: CASSAPYNEQFF